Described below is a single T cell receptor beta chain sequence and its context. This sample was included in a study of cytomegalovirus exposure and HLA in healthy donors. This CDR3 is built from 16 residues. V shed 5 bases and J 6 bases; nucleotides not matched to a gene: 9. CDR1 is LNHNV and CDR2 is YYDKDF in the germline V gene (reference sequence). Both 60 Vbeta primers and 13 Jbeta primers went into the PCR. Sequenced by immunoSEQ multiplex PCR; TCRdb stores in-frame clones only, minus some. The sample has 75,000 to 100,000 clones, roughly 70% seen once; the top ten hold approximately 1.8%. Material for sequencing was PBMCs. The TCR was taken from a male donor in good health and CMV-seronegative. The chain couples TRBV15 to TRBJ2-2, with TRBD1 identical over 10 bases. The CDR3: CATSRHGTGVPGELFF. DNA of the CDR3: TGTGCCACCAGCCGCCACGGGACAGGGGTCCCCGGGGAGCTGTTTTTT.